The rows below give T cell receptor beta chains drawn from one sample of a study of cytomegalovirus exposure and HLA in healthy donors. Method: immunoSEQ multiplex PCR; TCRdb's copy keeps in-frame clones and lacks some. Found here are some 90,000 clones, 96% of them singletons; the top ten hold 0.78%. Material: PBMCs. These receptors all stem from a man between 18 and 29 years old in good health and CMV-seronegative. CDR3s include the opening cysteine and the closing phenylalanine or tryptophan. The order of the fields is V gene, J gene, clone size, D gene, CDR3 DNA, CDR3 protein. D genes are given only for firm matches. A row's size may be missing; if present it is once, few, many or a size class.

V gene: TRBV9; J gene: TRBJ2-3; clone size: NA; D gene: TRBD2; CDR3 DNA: TGTGCCAGCAGCGGCACGGCGGGGGGCACAGATACGCAGTATTTT; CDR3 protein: CASSGTAGGTDTQYF
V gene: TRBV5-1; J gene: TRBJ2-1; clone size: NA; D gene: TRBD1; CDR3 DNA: TGCGCCAGCAGCTTGACAGGGGGCGGGAATGAGCAGTTCTTC; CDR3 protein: CASSLTGGGNEQFF
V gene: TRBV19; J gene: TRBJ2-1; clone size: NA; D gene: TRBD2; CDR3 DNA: TGTGCCAGTAGTATCGGGACTAGTTTCAATGAGCAGTTCTTC; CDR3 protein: CASSIGTSFNEQFF
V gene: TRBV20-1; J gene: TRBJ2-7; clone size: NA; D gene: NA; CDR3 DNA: TGCAGCGCATCTTCCCCCTCTAAGTACTTC; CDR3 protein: CSASSPSKYF
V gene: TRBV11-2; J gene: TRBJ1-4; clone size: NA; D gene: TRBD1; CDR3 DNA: TGTGCCAGCAAGCCGACAGGGTATGAAAAACTGTTTTTT; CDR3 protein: CASKPTGYEKLFF
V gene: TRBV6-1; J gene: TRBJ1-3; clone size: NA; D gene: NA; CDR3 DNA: TGTGCCAGCAGTGACCCGGAGTCTGGAAACACCATATATTTT; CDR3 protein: CASSDPESGNTIYF
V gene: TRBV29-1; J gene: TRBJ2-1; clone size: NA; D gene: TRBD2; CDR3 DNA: TGCAGCGTCAACCCCGGACTAGCGGCAAACAATGAGCAGTTCTTC; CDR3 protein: CSVNPGLAANNEQFF
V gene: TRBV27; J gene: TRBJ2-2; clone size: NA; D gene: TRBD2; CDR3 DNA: TGTGCCAGCAGTTTATCTTCGGGGGGATACACCGGGGAGCTGTTTTTT; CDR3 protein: CASSLSSGGYTGELFF
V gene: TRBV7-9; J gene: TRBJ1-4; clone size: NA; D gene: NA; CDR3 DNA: TGTGCCAGCAGCTTAGCGGGAGTGATTGCAACTAATGAAAAACTGTTTTTT; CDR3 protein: CASSLAGVIATNEKLFF
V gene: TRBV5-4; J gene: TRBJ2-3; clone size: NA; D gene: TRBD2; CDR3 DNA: TGTGCCAGCAGCTCATCGACTAGCGGGAGGGGAGATACGCAGTATTTT; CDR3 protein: CASSSSTSGRGDTQYF
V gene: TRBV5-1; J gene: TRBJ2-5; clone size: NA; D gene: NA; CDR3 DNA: TGCGCCAGCAGCGGAGGGGACCAAGAGACCCAGTACTTC; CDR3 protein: CASSGGDQETQYF
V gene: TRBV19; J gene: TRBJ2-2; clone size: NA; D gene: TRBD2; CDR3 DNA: TGTGCCAGTAGTATACTACTAGCGGGAGGGCCCGGGGAGCTGTTTTTT; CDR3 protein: CASSILLAGGPGELFF
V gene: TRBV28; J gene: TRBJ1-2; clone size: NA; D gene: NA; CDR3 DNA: TGTGCCAGCAGTGCGGAAAGAACCCGGGGCTACACCTTC; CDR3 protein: CASSAERTRGYTF
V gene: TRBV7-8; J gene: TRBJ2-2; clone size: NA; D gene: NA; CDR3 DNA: TGTGCCAGCAGCCCCCGAGTAGGAGGAGACACCGGGGAGCTGTTTTTT; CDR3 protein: CASSPRVGGDTGELFF
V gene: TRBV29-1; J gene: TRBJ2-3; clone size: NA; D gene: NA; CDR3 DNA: TGCAGCGTTACCGACAGGACTAGCACAGATACGCAGTATTTT; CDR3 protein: CSVTDRTSTDTQYF
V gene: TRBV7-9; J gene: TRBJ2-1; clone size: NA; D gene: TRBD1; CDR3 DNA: TGTGCCAGCAGCCAAGACAGGGGACAGTTCTTC; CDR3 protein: CASSQDRGQFF
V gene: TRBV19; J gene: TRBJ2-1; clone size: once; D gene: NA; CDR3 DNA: TGTGCCTCCCCAGGGAGGCCGATGGGAGTTGAGCAGTTCTTC; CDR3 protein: CASPGRPMGVEQFF
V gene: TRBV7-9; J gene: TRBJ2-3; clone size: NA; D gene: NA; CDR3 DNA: TGTGCCAGCAGCTTAGTCGGGGAAGATACGCAGTATTTT; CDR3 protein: CASSLVGEDTQYF
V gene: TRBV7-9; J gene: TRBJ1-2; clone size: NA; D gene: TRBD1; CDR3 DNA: TGTGCCAGCACTCGCAGGGGGCAGGGCTATGGCTACACCTTC; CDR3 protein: CASTRRGQGYGYTF
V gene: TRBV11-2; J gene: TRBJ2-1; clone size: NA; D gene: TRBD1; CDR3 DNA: TGTGCCAGCAGCTTTGGACAGGCCGACAATGAGCAGTTCTTC; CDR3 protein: CASSFGQADNEQFF
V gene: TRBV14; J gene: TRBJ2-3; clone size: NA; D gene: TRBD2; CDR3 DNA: TGTGCCAGCAGCCAGCTAGCGGGCTACACAGATACGCAGTATTTT; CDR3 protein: CASSQLAGYTDTQYF
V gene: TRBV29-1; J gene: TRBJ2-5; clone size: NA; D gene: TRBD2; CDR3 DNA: TGCAGCGTATGGACTAGGCAAGAGACCCAGTACTTC; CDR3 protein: CSVWTRQETQYF
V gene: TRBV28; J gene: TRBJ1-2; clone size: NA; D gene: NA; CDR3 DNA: TGTGCCAGCATGCAGGGGCGCGTCGATGGCTACACCTTC; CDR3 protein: CASMQGRVDGYTF
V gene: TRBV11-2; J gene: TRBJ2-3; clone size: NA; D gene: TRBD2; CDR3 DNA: TGTGCCAGCAACCGACTAGCGCACACAGATACGCAGTATTTT; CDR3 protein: CASNRLAHTDTQYF
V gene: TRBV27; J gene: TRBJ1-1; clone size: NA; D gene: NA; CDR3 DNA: TGTGCCAGCAGTTTATCCGGGACAAGCACTATTGAAGCTTTCTTT; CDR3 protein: CASSLSGTSTIEAFF
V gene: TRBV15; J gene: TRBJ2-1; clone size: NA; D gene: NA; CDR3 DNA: TGTGCCACCAGCAGAGATCGGGTGTTCCTCGAGCAGTTCTTC; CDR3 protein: CATSRDRVFLEQFF
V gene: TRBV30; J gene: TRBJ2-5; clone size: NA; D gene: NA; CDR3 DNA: TGTGCCTGGAGTTTAAAGGGGCAAGAGACCCAGTACTTC; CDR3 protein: CAWSLKGQETQYF
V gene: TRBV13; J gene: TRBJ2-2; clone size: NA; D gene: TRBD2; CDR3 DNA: TGTGCCAGCAGCTTGGAAGCGGGAGGGGAGGAGCTGTTTTTT; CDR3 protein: CASSLEAGGEELFF
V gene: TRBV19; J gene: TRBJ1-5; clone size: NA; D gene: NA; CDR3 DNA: TGTGCCAGTAACCGGCTAGGCCAGGGTGGCCAGCCCCAGCATTTT; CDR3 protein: CASNRLGQGGQPQHF
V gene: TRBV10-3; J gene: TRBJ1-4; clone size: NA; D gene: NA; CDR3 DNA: TGTGCCACCGCGGGACGGGGAGGTAATGAAAAACTGTTTTTT; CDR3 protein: CATAGRGGNEKLFF
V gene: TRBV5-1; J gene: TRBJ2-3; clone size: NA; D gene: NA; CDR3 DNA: TGCGCCAGCAGCGGAAACCGACAGACTAGCACAGATACGCAGTATTTT; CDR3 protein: CASSGNRQTSTDTQYF